This T cell receptor beta chain was retrieved from a study of blood T cells in healthy people across ages. V was pared by 6 bases and J by 7 bases, with 10 bases between. The V gene's germline CDR1 is SEHNR and CDR2 FQNEAQ (reference sequence). The CDR3 totals 13 residues. Primed by a sample-barcoded 5' primer and a J-beta primer mix, a second PCR proceeded for roughly 7 to 12 cycles. From the 5' RACE reads, TCRdb called clonotypes with MiXCR, one entry per CDR3 protein. The table lists some 1.4 million distinct CDR3 sequences, 42% of them singletons. Input material: blood. This sequence joins TRBV7-9 and TRBJ1-6; no reliable D call. This TCR was sampled from a woman aged 18-29 years in good health. The CDR3 nucleotides read TGTGCCAGCAGGGGTTCGGAGAATTCACCCCTCCACTTT. Its translation is CASRGSENSPLHF.